Only a few counts were recorded for the clone carrying this T cell receptor (beta chain). Its target is unknown. The CDR3 is 16 residues long. The germline V gene encodes CDR1 DFQATT and CDR2 SNEGSKA (reference sequence). V was trimmed by 6 bases and J by 0 bases, leaving 15 bases between them. Stated time point: persistent/refractory GD, antithyroid drugs over 5 years with positive TRAb. Making the TCR library involved RNA that had been extracted from PBMCs. These data are taken from a study of regulatory T cells in long-lasting Graves disease. The overall study: A definition of persistent Graves' disease required over 5 years of antithyroid drugs plus positive TSH receptor antibodies.

Building the TCR beta libraries relied on iRepertoire HTBI primers, and CDR3 regions underwent Arm-PCR. TCRdb fed the multiplex PCR reads into MiXCR, producing one record per CDR3 protein. The table lists roughly 300,000 distinct CDR3 sequences, about 18% of them singletons, with 25% to 35% in the top ten. Points from the study as a whole: It was peripheral blood alone, not thyroid tissue, that was studied. Possibly, accuracy suffered from the small sample size.

This sequence joins TRBV20-1 and TRBJ2-6; D call uncertain. The sequence derives from a female donor with Graves disease. The sequenced sample was peripheral blood mononuclear cells (PBMCs), obtained when the disease was refractory, from a patient treated with antithyroid drugs. This CDR3 reads CSAWASANSGANVLTF. In DNA, the CDR3 is TGCAGTGCCTGGGCGTCAGCAAACTCTGGGGCCAACGTCCTGACTTTC.